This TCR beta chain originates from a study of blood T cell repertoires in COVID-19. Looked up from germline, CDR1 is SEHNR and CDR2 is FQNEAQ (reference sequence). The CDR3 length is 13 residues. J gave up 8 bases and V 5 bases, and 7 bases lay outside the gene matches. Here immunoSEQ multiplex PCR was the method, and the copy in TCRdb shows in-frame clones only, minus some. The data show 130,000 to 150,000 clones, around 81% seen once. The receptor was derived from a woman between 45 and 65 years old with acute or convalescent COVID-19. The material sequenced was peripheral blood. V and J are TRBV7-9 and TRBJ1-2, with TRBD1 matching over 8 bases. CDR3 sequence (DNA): TGTGCCAGCAGCCAGACAGGGGCGAGAGGCTACACCTTC. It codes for CASSQTGARGYTF.